This TCR beta chain is drawn from a study of control samples from healthy donors and cancer patients (dated by TCRdb to the early 2020s). A word on this clone: This clone's antigen is unknown. No quality values exist for individual bases; no much larger clone is one base distant.

The library was produced with the immunoSEQ multiplex PCR assay. As stored in TCRdb, this immuneACCESS dataset retains in-frame rearrangements with V and J assigned. A fraction of the clones does not appear; measured against another copy, unresolved V genes explain less than half of the discrepancy, and the remainder lacks a known reason. This sample lists 130,000 or so clones; over 75% were detected once. The ten largest account for about 2.7% of the sample. From the cysteine through the phenylalanine, the CDR3 covers 15 amino acids. The kept DNA is CDR3 alone, 45 bases in frame from the first base. Taken from the germline V gene (reference sequence), the CDR1 and CDR2 loops are SEHNR and FQNEAQ. V is pared back by 3 bases and J by 3 bases, with 12 bases lying between the germline termini.

The sequence derives from a man in his 60s in good health. The sequence joins TRBV7-9 to TRBJ2-1; no D gene can be assigned with confidence. The specimen sequenced was blood. The nucleotide sequence reads as follows: TGTGCCAGCAGCTTTAATCCGAACAGCTACAATGAGCAGTTCTTC. It is translated as CASSFNPNSYNEQFF.